The 24 T cell receptor beta chains below all came from one sample that was sequenced in a study of T cell responses to AZD1222 COVID-19 vaccine. Profiled with immunoSEQ multiplex PCR; TCRdb holds only in-frame clones, not every one. The sample consists of roughly 190,000 clones, more than 90% of them appearing once. The sequencing used peripheral blood, collected 28 days after the second dose of the MenACWY control vaccine. These receptors all come from an adult who received the MenACWY meningococcal vaccine as a control.

This clone was found once. This chain uses TRBV7-2 with TRBJ2-1, with 11 positions matching TRBD2. CDR3 length: 17 residues. Germline CDR1 reads SGHTA; CDR2 reads FQGNSA. V was pared by 5 bases and J by 5 bases, with 11 bases of the junction left unmatched. The CDR3 protein is CASSARLAGIGDNEQFF. DNA of the CDR3: TGTGCCAGCAGCGCCCGACTAGCGGGAATCGGCGACAATGAGCAGTTCTTC.

This chain joins TRBV3-1 (or the pseudogene TRBV3-2) and TRBJ2-7; 13 bases map to TRBD2. The germline V gene has CDR1 LGHDT and CDR2 YNNKEL (reference sequence). The J segment lost 5 bases and the V segment lost 4 bases, leaving 2 bases of the junction unmatched. The CDR3 has 14 residues. CDR3 coding DNA: TGTGCCAGCAGCCGAGGACTAGCGGGAGACGAGCAGTACTTC. Its protein is CASSRGLAGDEQYF.

This clone showed up just once. This chain links TRBV25-1 with TRBJ2-1; D is uncertain. The CDR3 has 16 amino acids. V lost 3 bases to trimming and J lost 7 bases, with 19 bases between them. Germline V gives CDR1 MGHDK, CDR2 SYGVNS. CDR3 in amino acids: CASSDRLGPASNEQFF. DNA of the CDR3: TGTGCCAGCAGTGACCGTTTAGGGCCCGCGAGTAATGAGCAGTTCTTC.

The chain carries TRBV15 and TRBJ1-1; 7 positions agree with TRBD1. Per the germline V gene, CDR1 is LNHNV and CDR2 is YYDKDF (reference sequence). The J segment lost 3 bases and the V segment lost 4 bases, leaving 2 bases of the junction unmatched. This CDR3 has 13 amino acids. CDR3 sequence (DNA): TGTGCCACCAGCACCACAGGGGACACTGAAGCTTTCTTT. Its protein is CATSTTGDTEAFF.

This clone showed up just once. The V call is TRBV6-5, the J call TRBJ1-6, with a possible D match to TRBD1 (5 bases). V lost 4 bases to trimming and J lost 10 bases, with 17 bases between them. The CDR3 loop spans 15 amino acids. Germline V gives CDR1 MNHEY, CDR2 SVGAGI. CDR3 sequence (DNA): TGTGCCAGCAGTTCTCCCGGGACCGCGGGCTCACCCCTCCACTTT. This gives the protein CASSSPGTAGSPLHF.

This chain connects TRBV28 to TRBJ2-1; perhaps TRBD2 as D (6 bases). The CDR3 length is 14 residues. With 3 bases removed from V and 0 bases from J, the gap between germline ends came to 6 bases. Germline assignment: CDR1 MDHEN and CDR2 SYDVKM. The CDR3 nucleotides read TGTGCCAGCAGTTTGCGGGACTCCTACAATGAGCAGTTCTTC. Its protein is CASSLRDSYNEQFF.

A single count supports this clone. This chain links TRBV4-2 with TRBJ2-7; 11 nucleotides line up with TRBD2. Germline V CDR1 and CDR2: LGHNA, YNFKEQ. V lost 1 base, J lost 6 bases, and 5 bases stayed unmatched. CDR3 size: 15 residues. CDR3 region: CASSQALAGVGEQYF. The CDR3 DNA reads as TGTGCCAGCAGCCAAGCACTAGCGGGAGTTGGCGAGCAGTACTTC.

V gene TRBV9 combines with J gene TRBJ1-3; D not certain. The CDR3 extends over 15 amino acids. The V gene lost 0 bases and the J gene lost 4 bases, with 11 bases spanning the gap. Germline CDR1 and CDR2: SGDLS and YYNGEE. The CDR3 bases are TGTGCCAGCAGCGTAGCTCCCCCATTCGGAAACACCATATATTTT. As protein: CASSVAPPFGNTIYF.

The chain employs TRBV6-4 and TRBJ1-1; D unresolved. The CDR3 covers 14 residues. V gave up 7 bases and J gave up 10 bases, with 22 bases separating them. Germline V CDR1 and CDR2: MRHNA, SNTAGT. This CDR3 is CASIKDTAAVAAFF. CDR3 nucleotides: TGTGCCAGCATAAAAGACACGGCTGCGGTAGCAGCTTTCTTT.

J is TRBJ1-1 and V is TRBV12-3 or TRBV12-4, with D maybe TRBD1 (6 bases). The CDR3 is 13 residues long. Trimming removed 5 bases at V and 9 bases at J, with 16 bases between. CDR3 in DNA: TGTGCCAGCAGTCCGGGACATCCACAAAAAGCTTTCTTT. It is translated as CASSPGHPQKAFF.

This chain joins TRBV24-1 and TRBJ1-5, with 7 positions matching TRBD1. Trimming removed 6 bases from V and 1 base from J; junction bases left unmatched: 11. CDR3 size: 17 residues. The germline CDR1 and CDR2 sequences are KGHDR and SFDVKD. The CDR3 region has the DNA TGTGCCACCAGTAGAGGACAGGTCGGACAAAGCAATCAGCCCCAGCATTTT. Translated: CATSRGQVGQSNQPQHF.

The chain joins TRBV7-3 to TRBJ1-6, with 11 bases that match TRBD1. J was trimmed by 3 bases and V by 5 bases; bases with no gene match: 12. The germline gives CDR1 SGHTA, CDR2 FQGTGA. The CDR3 runs to 19 residues. CDR3 protein: CASSLNLRDRGNYNSPLHF. The CDR3 DNA reads TGTGCCAGCAGCCTTAATCTCCGGGACAGGGGGAACTATAATTCACCCCTCCACTTT.

The rearrangement joins TRBV7-2 to TRBJ1-6; D gene unclear. CDR1 SGHTA and CDR2 FQGNSA come from the germline V gene. The CDR3 is 14 residues long. Trimming removed 5 bases from V and 4 bases from J, with 9 bases in between. For the CDR3, the DNA is TGTGCCAGCAGCCGGGTCCAATATAATTCACCCCTCCACTTT. It yields the protein CASSRVQYNSPLHF.

The rearrangement joins TRBV25-1 to TRBJ1-2; no reliable D call. V lost 1 base, J lost 4 bases, and 7 bases lay in between. The germline V gene encodes CDR1 MGHDK and CDR2 SYGVNS. This CDR3 comprises 13 residues. The CDR3 sequence is CASSEFGVYGYTF. In DNA, the CDR3 is TGTGCCAGCAGTGAATTTGGGGTCTATGGCTACACCTTC.

The rearrangement links TRBV5-1 to TRBJ2-5; TRBD2 matches at 8 bases. J lost 3 bases, V lost 2 bases, and 3 bases had no gene match. The CDR3 spans 14 residues. Germline V lookup: CDR1 SGHRS, CDR2 YFSETQ. Here the CDR3 reads CASSFPGLEETQYF. The CDR3 DNA reads TGCGCCAGCAGCTTTCCGGGACTAGAAGAGACCCAGTACTTC.

The chain recombines TRBV2 with TRBJ2-7; TRBD1 agrees at 12 bases. The CDR3 runs to 14 residues. Germline V gives CDR1 SNHLY, CDR2 FYNNEI. V lost 4 bases, J lost 6 bases, and 4 bases stayed unmatched. CDR3 in DNA: TGTGCCAGCAGTGTAGCGGGACAGGGGGCCGAGCAGTACTTC. Amino acid sequence: CASSVAGQGAEQYF.

This chain links TRBV2 with TRBJ1-1; D might be TRBD1 (6 bases). The CDR3 contains 13 residues. CDR1 and CDR2 (germline): SNHLY, FYNNEI. Trimming stripped 6 bases from V and 1 base from J, with 9 bases between. The chain's CDR3 is CASRDRGNTEAFF. Written as DNA, the CDR3 is TGTGCCAGCAGGGACAGAGGGAACACTGAAGCTTTCTTT.

The chain joins TRBV13 to TRBJ2-2, with D perhaps TRBD2 (5 bases). The CDR3 runs to 15 residues. From germline, CDR1 is PRHDT and CDR2 FYEKMQ (reference sequence). V was shortened by 4 bases and J by 7 bases, with 16 bases between the two germline ends. The CDR3 nucleotides are TGTGCCAGCAGCTACCCGGACTCCCGGGGCGGGGAGCTGTTTTTT. As protein: CASSYPDSRGGELFF.

V gene TRBV2 combines with J gene TRBJ1-6; no clear D gene. This CDR3 contains 14 residues. The germline V gene has CDR1 SNHLY and CDR2 FYNNEI. V was cut by 6 bases and J by 8 bases, with 14 bases left in between. Written as DNA, the CDR3 is TGTGCCAGCAGCCCCGCGCATTCCGATTCACCCCTCCACTTT. This encodes CASSPAHSDSPLHF.

This clone is a singleton in its sample. The chain links TRBV5-1 to TRBJ2-7; TRBD2 matches at 8 bases. This CDR3 has 17 residues. Trimming at V came to 4 bases and at J to 1 base, leaving 13 bases not matched to a gene. Germline values: CDR1 SGHRS, CDR2 YFSETQ. DNA for the CDR3: TGCGCCAGCAGCCCCCAAGGGACTAGGGATTTTTCCTACGAGCAGTACTTC. Translation: CASSPQGTRDFSYEQYF.

This clone came up a few times. The gene calls are TRBV12-3 or TRBV12-4 and TRBJ1-5; possibly TRBD1 for D (6 bases). The CDR3 sequence is 12 residues long. V dropped 8 bases and J dropped 11 bases, with 16 bases sitting between them. CDR3: CASRGGAGAQHF. CDR3 in DNA: TGTGCCAGCCGAGGAGGGGCAGGGGCCCAGCATTTT.

This chain links TRBV19 with TRBJ1-1, with D hard to call. The CDR3 consists of 15 residues. Germline CDR1 is LNHDA and CDR2 is SQIVND (reference sequence). Trimming pared 1 base from V and 4 bases from J, leaving 13 bases between. The CDR3 DNA reads as TGTGCCAGTAGTATAGTTGCGGACGCGGGCACTGAAGCTTTCTTT. Its protein is CASSIVADAGTEAFF. Drawing the rest from reference TRBV19 and TRBJ1-1, the complete variable domain is DGGITQSPKYLFRKEGQNVTLSCEQNLNHDAMYWYRQDPGQGLRLIYYSQIVNDFQKGDIAEGYSVSREKKESFPLTVTSAQKNPTAFYLCASSIVADAGTEAFFGQGTRLTVV.

This chain joins TRBV6-5 and TRBJ1-2; D remains unclear. The CDR3 runs 13 residues. Between the trimmed V and J ends, which lost 6 bases and 5 bases, there was a span of 13 bases. Germline CDR1 is MNHEY and CDR2 is SVGAGI. CDR3 protein: CASSPVTPYGYTF. The CDR3, as DNA: TGTGCCAGCAGCCCGGTAACCCCTTATGGCTACACCTTC.

This clone was observed once. This chain uses TRBV19 with TRBJ1-1; D not resolved. V lost 5 bases and J 3 bases, leaving 10 bases between the germline ends. The CDR3 has 13 residues. CDR1 LNHDA and CDR2 SQIVND come from the germline V gene (reference sequence). The CDR3, as DNA: TGTGCCAGTAGTGCCACCCGGGACACTGAAGCTTTCTTT. Translated, it gives CASSATRDTEAFF.